These 10 T cell receptor beta chains were sequenced from one sample in a study of shared clonotypes between healthy human individuals (dated by TCRdb to about 2020). Library generation was performed with the immunoSEQ multiplex PCR assay. Not all clones reach the TCRdb copy of this immuneACCESS table, which keeps in-frame sequences only. Checked studies attribute under half of the gap to unresolved V genes and leave the rest unexplained. The sample yields over 400,000 clones; about 85% were counted once. Approximately 11% of the sample is taken by the ten largest. Specimen: PBMCs. Source of these receptors: a woman in her forties in good health. Some clones in this sample may be carry-over from other donors' samples.

The V call is TRBV10-3, the J call TRBJ2-5; tentatively, D is TRBD1 or TRBD2 (6 bases each). Germline CDR1 is ENHRY and CDR2 is SYGVKD. The V end was cut by 0 bases, the J end by 5 bases, with 19 bases between. This CDR3 is built from 17 residues. The CDR3 bases are TGTGCCATCAGTGAGTCCGGGCCGGGGGCCGTATTGGAGACCCAGTACTTC. This sequence encodes CAISESGPGAVLETQYF.

There are a few counts of this clone. Since a much larger clone is just one base distant, this may be a read error. The rearrangement links TRBV2 to TRBJ2-7; D is uncertain. CDR1 is SNHLY and CDR2 is FYNNEI in the germline V gene. V was trimmed by 3 bases and J by 2 bases, leaving 14 bases between them. There are 15 residues in the CDR3. The CDR3 here is CASSDSWPPPYEQYF. The CDR3 DNA is TGTGCCAGCAGTGATAGCTGGCCTCCCCCCTACGAGCAGTACTTC.

The chain links TRBV6-5 to TRBJ1-4; D might be TRBD1 (6 bases). Germline V CDR1 and CDR2: MNHEY, SVGAGI. The CDR3 consists of 13 residues. The V and J ends lost 5 bases and 7 bases respectively, with 11 bases between them. The CDR3 DNA is TGTGCCAGCAGTAGGGGGGGGCGTGAAAAACTGTTTTTT. This gives the protein CASSRGGREKLFF.

The chain recombines TRBV30 with TRBJ1-3, with D perhaps TRBD1 (6 bases). The V gene lost 3 bases and the J gene lost 0 bases, with 12 bases spanning the gap. Germline CDR1 is GTSNPN and CDR2 is SVGIG (reference sequence). This CDR3 spans 15 amino acids. The CDR3 region has the DNA TGTGCCTGGAGCGCAGGGGTCTCCTCTGGAAACACCATATATTTT. The encoded protein is CAWSAGVSSGNTIYF.

The chain couples TRBV11-2 to TRBJ2-2; 10 positions match TRBD2. The germline V gene has CDR1 SGHAT and CDR2 FQNNGV. The V and J ends lost 0 bases and 2 bases, in that order; junction bases with no gene match: 0. The CDR3 runs 16 residues. The CDR3 sequence: CASSLELAGNTGELFF. The DNA of the CDR3 is TGTGCCAGCAGCTTAGAACTAGCGGGAAACACCGGGGAGCTGTTTTTT.

This chain uses TRBV28 with TRBJ1-1, with TRBD1 matching 8 bases. This CDR3 region has 14 residues. Germline lookup yields CDR1 MDHEN and CDR2 SYDVKM. The V and J ends lost 7 bases and 1 base, in that order; junction bases with no gene match: 5. CDR3 protein: CASTSGGGNTEAFF. Written as DNA, the CDR3 is TGTGCCAGCACCTCAGGGGGCGGGAACACTGAAGCTTTCTTT.

This clone was seen only a few times. The DNA for the CDR3 is TGCGCCAGCAGTACAGGGACGGTGACAGATACGCAGTATTTT. The encoded protein is CASSTGTVTDTQYF. The chain is built from TRBV5-1 and TRBJ2-3, with D possibly TRBD1 on 6 matching bases. The germline V and J ends were trimmed by 5 bases and 3 bases, with 13 bases remaining between them. Germline assignment: CDR1 SGHRS and CDR2 YFSETQ. The CDR3 contains 14 residues.

A remark on this clone: With a far larger clone one base away, a read error is the likely cause. This CDR3 is also generated by other DNA sequences in the sample. The CDR3 spells CASSLGTGGGTGELFF. The CDR3 bases are TGTGCCAGCAGCTTGGGGACAGGGGGCGGCACCGGGGAGCTGTTTTTT. The V gene is TRBV5-1, the J gene TRBJ2-2; 12 bases align to TRBD1. CDR3 length: 16 amino acids. Germline CDR1 and CDR2: SGHRS and YFSETQ.

Note on this clone: Given a much more abundant clone one base away, this may be a read error. The rearrangement uses TRBV5-1 and TRBJ2-3; 9 bases are shared with TRBD2. This CDR3 comprises 16 residues. Germline V gene lookup returns CDR1 SGHRS and CDR2 YFSETQ. The junction had 12 bases not matched to a gene; V was cut back by 4 bases and J by 6 bases. In DNA, the CDR3 is TGCGCCAGCAGCCCCCCCGGGACTAGCAGGATGGATACGCAGTATTTT. This encodes CASSPPGTSRMDTQYF. The full variable domain, rest sourced from reference TRBV5-1 and TRBJ2-3, is KAGVTQTPRYLIKTRGQQVTLSCSPISGHRSVSWYQQTPGQGLQFLFEYFSETQRNKGNFPGRFSGRQFSNSRSEMNVSTLELGDSALYLCASSPPGTSRMDTQYFGPGTRLTVL.

The chain uses TRBV7-9 and TRBJ2-1; 8 bases are a match to TRBD1. Looked up from germline, CDR1 is SEHNR and CDR2 is FQNEAQ (reference sequence). V lost 5 bases, J lost 4 bases, and 7 bases stayed unmatched. The CDR3 length is 15 residues. DNA for the CDR3: TGTGCCAGCAGCGCGTCATGGGACAGGTACAATGAGCAGTTCTTC. This encodes CASSASWDRYNEQFF.